This T cell receptor (beta chain) is from a study of control samples from healthy donors and cancer patients. Using immunoSEQ multiplex PCR, the repertoire was profiled, and TCRdb retains in-frame clones only, with some absent. The table has more than 50,000 clones, roughly 85% seen once. Germline values: CDR1 LNHNV, CDR2 YYDKDF (reference sequence). The CDR3 runs to 16 residues. Trimming pared 0 bases from V and 4 bases from J, leaving 14 bases between. The receptor's source is a man aged 40-49 years in good health. J is TRBJ2-3 and V is TRBV15; D remains ambiguous. The sample was blood. The CDR3 loop is CATSRDSGVSADTQYF. The CDR3 nucleotides are TGTGCCACCAGCAGAGATTCGGGCGTCTCTGCAGATACGCAGTATTTT.